A selection of T cell receptor beta chains follows, all from one sample in a study of shared clonotypes between healthy human individuals. The repertoire was sequenced with immunoSEQ multiplex PCR; TCRdb's copy has only in-frame clones and lacks some. Among about 470,000 clones listed, about 76% were seen once. Sequenced input: PBMCs. The receptors derive from a middle-aged woman in good health. Some clones in this sample may be carry-over from other donors' samples. Both conserved end residues are part of each CDR3. The order of the fields is CDR3 length, V gene, J gene, clone size, D gene, CDR3 protein, CDR3 DNA. A D gene is named only where the DNA matches it firmly. The listing skips clone size in some rows; elsewhere it reads once, few, many or a size class.

cdr3_length: 13
v_call: TRBV28
j_call: TRBJ2-7
clone_size: -
d_call: -
cdr3_aa: CASSSLYFQGRDF
cdr3_nt: TGTGCCAGCAGTTCTTTGTACTTCCAGGGGCGCGACTTC

cdr3_length: 14
v_call: TRBV9
j_call: TRBJ1-3
clone_size: -
d_call: -
cdr3_aa: CASSVGAAGNTIYF
cdr3_nt: TGTGCCAGCAGCGTAGGAGCGGCCGGAAACACCATATATTTT

cdr3_length: 18
v_call: TRBV19
j_call: TRBJ2-1
clone_size: -
d_call: -
cdr3_aa: CASSIPLARGSSYNEQFF
cdr3_nt: TGTGCCAGTAGTATCCCCCTGGCGAGGGGAAGCTCCTACAATGAGCAGTTCTTC

cdr3_length: 16
v_call: TRBV5-1
j_call: TRBJ2-1
clone_size: -
d_call: -
cdr3_aa: CASSLAEAGSYNEQFF
cdr3_nt: TGCGCCAGCAGCTTGGCCGAGGCGGGATCCTACAATGAGCAGTTCTTC

cdr3_length: 14
v_call: TRBV9
j_call: TRBJ1-1
clone_size: -
d_call: TRBD1
cdr3_aa: CASSTRTGATEAFF
cdr3_nt: TGTGCCAGCAGCACCAGGACAGGGGCTACTGAAGCTTTCTTT

cdr3_length: 16
v_call: TRBV14
j_call: TRBJ2-1
clone_size: -
d_call: -
cdr3_aa: CASSQVTVISYNEQFF
cdr3_nt: TGTGCCAGCAGCCAAGTTACGGTCATCTCCTACAATGAGCAGTTCTTC

cdr3_length: 14
v_call: TRBV7-2
j_call: TRBJ1-5
clone_size: few
d_call: -
cdr3_aa: CASSSGSQKQPQHF
cdr3_nt: TGTGCCAGCAGCTCCGGGTCACAAAAACAGCCCCAGCATTTT

cdr3_length: 17
v_call: TRBV7-2
j_call: TRBJ2-3
clone_size: -
d_call: TRBD1
cdr3_aa: CASSLGADRAHAGTQYF
cdr3_nt: TGTGCCAGCAGCTTAGGGGCGGACAGGGCTCATGCGGGGACGCAGTATTTT

cdr3_length: 14
v_call: TRBV30
j_call: TRBJ1-4
clone_size: -
d_call: -
cdr3_aa: CAWSRRQLNEKLFF
cdr3_nt: TGTGCCTGGAGTAGAAGACAGCTCAATGAAAAACTGTTTTTT

cdr3_length: 13
v_call: TRBV7-8
j_call: TRBJ1-5
clone_size: -
d_call: -
cdr3_aa: CASSLDKGQPQHF
cdr3_nt: TGTGCCAGCAGCTTAGACAAGGGACAGCCCCAGCATTTT

cdr3_length: 12
v_call: TRBV7-2
j_call: TRBJ2-5
clone_size: -
d_call: -
cdr3_aa: CASSLVRETQYF
cdr3_nt: TGTGCCAGCAGCTTAGTCAGGGAGACCCAGTACTTC

cdr3_length: 14
v_call: TRBV5-4
j_call: TRBJ2-3
clone_size: once
d_call: -
cdr3_aa: CASSFSVGGDTQYF
cdr3_nt: TGTGCCAGCAGCTTTTCGGTCGGGGGAGATACGCAGTATTTT

cdr3_length: 15
v_call: TRBV28
j_call: TRBJ2-1
clone_size: -
d_call: -
cdr3_aa: CASNTGQSSYNEQFF
cdr3_nt: TGTGCCAGCAATACGGGGCAGAGCTCCTACAATGAGCAGTTCTTC

cdr3_length: 13
v_call: TRBV19
j_call: TRBJ1-1
clone_size: -
d_call: TRBD1
cdr3_aa: CASSPLQGTEAFF
cdr3_nt: TGTGCCAGTAGTCCATTACAGGGGACTGAAGCTTTCTTT

cdr3_length: 17
v_call: TRBV14
j_call: TRBJ2-1
clone_size: -
d_call: TRBD2
cdr3_aa: CASSQSEGLASYNEQFF
cdr3_nt: TGTGCCAGCAGCCAGTCCGAAGGACTAGCGTCCTACAATGAGCAGTTCTTC

cdr3_length: 15
v_call: TRBV30
j_call: TRBJ1-6
clone_size: -
d_call: -
cdr3_aa: CAWSVWSQGNSPLHF
cdr3_nt: TGTGCCTGGAGTGTATGGTCCCAGGGGAATTCACCCCTCCACTTT

cdr3_length: 15
v_call: TRBV18
j_call: TRBJ1-2
clone_size: few
d_call: -
cdr3_aa: CASSPARGGLYGYTF
cdr3_nt: TGTGCCAGCTCACCGGCCCGTGGGGGTCTATATGGCTACACCTTC

cdr3_length: 14
v_call: TRBV4-3
j_call: TRBJ2-5
clone_size: once
d_call: TRBD1
cdr3_aa: CASSHTGGEETQYF
cdr3_nt: TGCGCCAGCAGCCACACAGGGGGCGAAGAGACCCAGTACTTC

cdr3_length: 19
v_call: TRBV7-9
j_call: TRBJ2-1
clone_size: -
d_call: TRBD2
cdr3_aa: CASSLGLWAGGLSYNEQFF
cdr3_nt: TGTGCCAGCAGCTTGGGACTGTGGGCGGGAGGGCTATCCTACAATGAGCAGTTCTTC

cdr3_length: 15
v_call: TRBV6-1
j_call: TRBJ1-2
clone_size: -
d_call: -
cdr3_aa: CASSETPGTPYGYTF
cdr3_nt: TGTGCCAGCAGTGAAACCCCAGGGACACCCTATGGCTACACCTTC

cdr3_length: 13
v_call: TRBV7-8
j_call: TRBJ1-2
clone_size: -
d_call: -
cdr3_aa: CASSPDSNYGYTF
cdr3_nt: TGTGCCAGCAGCCCTGACAGTAACTATGGCTACACCTTC

cdr3_length: 14
v_call: TRBV7-3
j_call: TRBJ2-3
clone_size: -
d_call: -
cdr3_aa: CASSLEGSTDTQYF
cdr3_nt: TGTGCCAGCAGCTTAGAGGGGAGCACAGATACGCAGTATTTT

cdr3_length: 12
v_call: TRBV5-1
j_call: TRBJ2-3
clone_size: once
d_call: -
cdr3_aa: CASSPGTDTQYF
cdr3_nt: TGCGCCAGCAGCCCGGGGACAGATACGCAGTATTTT

cdr3_length: 12
v_call: TRBV2
j_call: TRBJ2-1
clone_size: -
d_call: -
cdr3_aa: CASSGRGDGQFF
cdr3_nt: TGTGCCAGCAGTGGACGGGGCGACGGGCAGTTCTTC

cdr3_length: 15
v_call: TRBV9
j_call: TRBJ2-1
clone_size: -
d_call: -
cdr3_aa: CASSVGGRTDNEQFF
cdr3_nt: TGTGCCAGCAGCGTAGGGGGGAGGACCGACAATGAGCAGTTCTTC

cdr3_length: 14
v_call: TRBV11-2
j_call: TRBJ2-7
clone_size: -
d_call: TRBD1
cdr3_aa: CASSTTGLGYEQYF
cdr3_nt: TGTGCCAGCAGCACGACAGGGCTAGGCTACGAGCAGTACTTC

cdr3_length: 17
v_call: TRBV4-3
j_call: TRBJ2-1
clone_size: -
d_call: TRBD2
cdr3_aa: CASSQVVTSGRVNEQFF
cdr3_nt: TGCGCCAGCAGCCAAGTTGTTACTAGCGGGAGAGTTAACGAGCAGTTCTTC

cdr3_length: 15
v_call: TRBV27
j_call: TRBJ1-3
clone_size: -
d_call: TRBD1
cdr3_aa: CASSRQGAAGNTIYF
cdr3_nt: TGTGCCAGCAGCCGACAGGGGGCCGCAGGAAACACCATATATTTT

cdr3_length: 13
v_call: TRBV5-1
j_call: TRBJ2-7
clone_size: -
d_call: -
cdr3_aa: CASKPGPGYEQYF
cdr3_nt: TGCGCCAGCAAGCCCGGGCCAGGTTACGAGCAGTACTTC

cdr3_length: 13
v_call: TRBV10-1
j_call: TRBJ2-7
clone_size: -
d_call: TRBD2
cdr3_aa: CASRRGNSYEQYF
cdr3_nt: TGCGCCAGCAGGCGGGGGAACTCCTACGAGCAGTACTTC

cdr3_length: 15
v_call: TRBV30
j_call: TRBJ1-2
clone_size: few
d_call: -
cdr3_aa: CAWSVVDGRNYGYTF
cdr3_nt: TGTGCCTGGAGCGTTGTCGACGGACGGAACTATGGCTACACCTTC

cdr3_length: 13
v_call: TRBV18
j_call: TRBJ2-5
clone_size: once
d_call: TRBD2
cdr3_aa: CASSPGLEGEQYF
cdr3_nt: TGTGCCAGCTCACCGGGACTAGAGGGTGAGCAGTACTTC

cdr3_length: 11
v_call: TRBV29-1
j_call: TRBJ1-2
clone_size: few
d_call: -
cdr3_aa: CSVLGIWGYTF
cdr3_nt: TGCAGCGTTCTGGGGATTTGGGGCTACACCTTC

cdr3_length: 14
v_call: TRBV18
j_call: TRBJ1-5
clone_size: few
d_call: -
cdr3_aa: CASSGDNGNQPQHF
cdr3_nt: TGTGCCAGCTCAGGGGATAACGGCAATCAGCCCCAGCATTTT

cdr3_length: 15
v_call: TRBV5-4
j_call: TRBJ1-2
clone_size: -
d_call: TRBD1
cdr3_aa: CASSPEPGQADGYTF
cdr3_nt: TGTGCCAGCAGCCCGGAACCGGGACAGGCCGATGGCTACACCTTC

cdr3_length: 16
v_call: TRBV5-1
j_call: TRBJ1-1
clone_size: -
d_call: TRBD1
cdr3_aa: CASSLELGTVNTEAFF
cdr3_nt: TGCGCCAGCAGCTTGGAACTGGGGACAGTGAACACTGAAGCTTTCTTT

cdr3_length: 14
v_call: TRBV11-2
j_call: TRBJ1-1
clone_size: -
d_call: -
cdr3_aa: CASPGGGSNTEAFF
cdr3_nt: TGTGCCAGCCCCGGGGGGGGATCGAACACTGAAGCTTTCTTT

cdr3_length: 15
v_call: TRBV5-1
j_call: TRBJ2-7
clone_size: few
d_call: TRBD2
cdr3_aa: CASSWRAGGNYEQYF
cdr3_nt: TGCGCCAGCAGCTGGAGAGCGGGAGGGAACTACGAGCAGTACTTC

cdr3_length: 13
v_call: TRBV6-5
j_call: TRBJ1-2
clone_size: -
d_call: -
cdr3_aa: CASSPRTSYGYTF
cdr3_nt: TGTGCCAGCAGCCCGCGGACGAGCTATGGCTACACCTTC

cdr3_length: 13
v_call: TRBV14
j_call: TRBJ1-1
clone_size: few
d_call: -
cdr3_aa: CASSLWTARRAFF
cdr3_nt: TGTGCCAGCAGCCTCTGGACAGCTCGGCGAGCTTTCTTT

cdr3_length: 13
v_call: TRBV19
j_call: TRBJ2-2
clone_size: -
d_call: -
cdr3_aa: CASKRQGPGELFF
cdr3_nt: TGTGCCAGTAAACGCCAGGGGCCCGGGGAGCTGTTTTTT

cdr3_length: 14
v_call: TRBV5-5
j_call: TRBJ2-2
clone_size: few
d_call: -
cdr3_aa: CASSLLGGPGELFF
cdr3_nt: TGTGCCAGCAGCTTGTTAGGCGGGCCCGGGGAGCTGTTTTTT

cdr3_length: 13
v_call: TRBV29-1
j_call: TRBJ2-3
clone_size: -
d_call: -
cdr3_aa: CSLNRESTDTQYF
cdr3_nt: TGCAGCCTAAACAGGGAAAGCACAGATACGCAGTATTTT

cdr3_length: 17
v_call: TRBV5-4
j_call: TRBJ1-3
clone_size: -
d_call: TRBD1
cdr3_aa: CASSLQGQGRRGNTIYF
cdr3_nt: TGTGCCAGCAGCTTGCAGGGACAGGGGCGGCGGGGAAACACCATATATTTT

cdr3_length: 14
v_call: TRBV5-1
j_call: TRBJ2-7
clone_size: once
d_call: -
cdr3_aa: CASSPRTEYYEQYF
cdr3_nt: TGCGCCAGCAGCCCCCGGACAGAATACTACGAGCAGTACTTC

cdr3_length: 13
v_call: TRBV7-3
j_call: TRBJ1-1
clone_size: -
d_call: -
cdr3_aa: CASSSGENTEAFF
cdr3_nt: TGTGCCAGCAGCTCGGGGGAGAACACTGAAGCTTTCTTT

cdr3_length: 12
v_call: TRBV7-9
j_call: TRBJ1-4
clone_size: -
d_call: -
cdr3_aa: CASSLQGEKLFF
cdr3_nt: TGTGCCAGCAGCTTACAGGGTGAAAAACTGTTTTTT

cdr3_length: 15
v_call: TRBV5-1
j_call: TRBJ2-1
clone_size: many
d_call: -
cdr3_aa: CASSLGQGPNNEQFF
cdr3_nt: TGCGCCAGCAGCTTGGGGCAGGGACCGAACAATGAGCAGTTCTTC

cdr3_length: 13
v_call: TRBV18
j_call: TRBJ1-4
clone_size: few
d_call: -
cdr3_aa: CASGLMTNEKLFF
cdr3_nt: TGTGCCAGCGGCTTGATGACTAATGAAAAACTGTTTTTT

cdr3_length: 14
v_call: TRBV5-1
j_call: TRBJ2-4
clone_size: -
d_call: -
cdr3_aa: CASSLTGAGRIQYF
cdr3_nt: TGCGCCAGCAGCTTGACAGGCGCAGGGCGCATTCAGTACTTC

cdr3_length: 14
v_call: TRBV28
j_call: TRBJ1-1
clone_size: once
d_call: -
cdr3_aa: CASRSGHTNTEAFF
cdr3_nt: TGTGCCAGCAGATCCGGACACACCAACACTGAAGCTTTCTTT

cdr3_length: 15
v_call: TRBV11-2
j_call: TRBJ2-7
clone_size: -
d_call: -
cdr3_aa: CASSLDGSPGHEQYF
cdr3_nt: TGTGCCAGCAGCTTAGACGGGTCCCCTGGGCACGAGCAGTACTTC

cdr3_length: 13
v_call: TRBV5-1
j_call: TRBJ2-5
clone_size: -
d_call: -
cdr3_aa: CASSFKGDETQYF
cdr3_nt: TGCGCCAGCAGCTTCAAAGGAGATGAGACCCAGTACTTC

cdr3_length: 15
v_call: TRBV2
j_call: TRBJ2-5
clone_size: -
d_call: TRBD2
cdr3_aa: CASSAPGLAVETQYF
cdr3_nt: TGTGCCAGCAGTGCCCCGGGACTAGCGGTCGAGACCCAGTACTTC

cdr3_length: 12
v_call: TRBV29-1
j_call: TRBJ2-3
clone_size: -
d_call: TRBD1
cdr3_aa: CSDGTATDTQYF
cdr3_nt: TGCAGCGACGGGACAGCTACAGATACGCAGTATTTT